This T cell receptor (beta chain) was sequenced in a study of cytomegalovirus exposure and HLA in healthy donors. General study points: The dataset shows that most TCR sequences were rare, while some public TCRs occurred in many donors.

The germline V gene encodes CDR1 MDHEN and CDR2 SYDVKM. CDR3 length equals 13 residues. The V end lost 2 bases, the J end lost 2 bases, and 7 bases lay between the germline ends. On this clone: Its target is unknown.

Clones were sequenced by immunoSEQ multiplex PCR, and TCRdb holds only the in-frame ones, with some missing. Of about 200,000 clones listed, 70% to 85% are singletons. This clonotype was sampled from a woman aged 25 to 39 in good health and CMV-seropositive. The chain uses TRBV28 and TRBJ2-7; D gene uncertain. Input material: PBMCs. For the CDR3, the DNA is TGTGCCAGCAGTTTAACAGTTCCCTACGAGCAGTACTTC. As protein: CASSLTVPYEQYF.